This TCR beta chain stems from a study of T cell clonotyping in hematopoietic cell transplantation. The wider study: Pretransplant recipient samples were taken after cytoreduction.

Whole-study findings and limits: Recipient TCR diversity dropped after transplant; expanded clonotypes rose from day 30 to 180. Few recipient clonotypes overlapped donors; over 95% were de novo at given depth.

The CDR3 runs 13 residues. V was cut by 1 base and J by 3 bases, with 4 bases left in between. Germline lookup yields CDR1 SGHRS and CDR2 YFSETQ. Described time point: recipient sample about 28 days before transplant, after cytoreduction. Sequencing was performed with immunoSEQ multiplex PCR; in TCRdb, only in-frame clones are kept and a portion is missing. The data hold around 25,000 clones, with 60% to 80% observed a single time. This clone was detected only a few times. Antigen unknown. Here the sequenced sample was peripheral blood mononuclear cells, taken before stem cell transplant. The V call is TRBV5-1, the J call TRBJ2-2; D unclear. This sequence originates from a man aged 50-59 years with myelodysplastic syndrome. Some clones in this sample may be carry-over from other donors' samples. The CDR3 is CASSLFYTGELFF. CDR3 nucleotide sequence: TGCGCCAGCAGCTTGTTTTACACCGGGGAGCTGTTTTTT. Together with reference TRBV5-1 and TRBJ2-2, the CDR3 gives the full variable domain: KAGVTQTPRYLIKTRGQQVTLSCSPISGHRSVSWYQQTPGQGLQFLFEYFSETQRNKGNFPGRFSGRQFSNSRSEMNVSTLELGDSALYLCASSLFYTGELFFGEGSRLTVL.